Presented here are 19 T cell receptor beta chains from one specimen sequenced in a study of blood T cell repertoires in COVID-19 (dated by TCRdb to about 2020). Libraries came from the immunoSEQ multiplex PCR assay. Imported from immuneACCESS, the table was reduced by TCRdb to in-frame sequences with V and J called. These copies leave out some clones; in studies compared against another copy, an unresolved V gene accounts for under half, and the cause of the remainder is not known. In all, the sample holds 170,000 or so clones, and roughly 80% of those were seen once. Of the sample, less than 10% falls within the top ten clones. The sample comprised peripheral blood. Source of these receptors: a woman between 70 and 85 years old with COVID-19, enrolled during active disease.

This clone is a singleton in its sample. This sequence joins TRBV18 and TRBJ2-7; possible D gene TRBD1, 5 bases. The CDR3 is 13 amino acids. Germline-derived CDR1 and CDR2 are KGHSH and LQKENI. Trimming took 3 bases from V and 2 from J, leaving 8 bases between them. CDR3: CASSPRQPYEQYF. The DNA of the CDR3 is TGTGCCAGCTCACCGAGACAGCCCTACGAGCAGTACTTC. The full variable domain, rest sourced from reference TRBV18 and TRBJ2-7, is NAGVMQNPRHLVRRRGQEARLRCSPMKGHSHVYWYRQLPEEGLKFMVYLQKENIIDESGMPKERFSAEFPKEGPSILRIQQVVRGDSAAYFCASSPRQPYEQYFGPGTRLTVT.

The chain recombines TRBV15 with TRBJ2-7, with a tentative D call TRBD2 (5 bases). V was pared by 0 bases and J by 6 bases, with 9 bases between. CDR1 and CDR2 (germline): LNHNV, YYDKDF (reference sequence). This CDR3 spans 13 amino acids. In nucleotides, the CDR3 is TGTGCCACCAGCAGAGAGGTAGCGCGCGAGCAGTACTTC. This codes for CATSREVAREQYF.

This clone was picked up many times. The CDR3 DNA sequence: TGTGCCAGCAGTAAGGGACTAGCGGGGCCCTCCGAGCAGTACTTC. Translating it yields CASSKGLAGPSEQYF. J is TRBJ2-7 and V is TRBV6-2 or TRBV6-3, with 13 bases identical to TRBD2. The V gene end was trimmed by 5 bases and the J gene end by 6 bases; junction bases not matched to a gene: 7. CDR1 MNHEY and CDR2 SVGEGT come from the germline V gene. The CDR3 has 15 amino acids.

The V and J genes are TRBV7-2 and TRBJ2-7; TRBD1 matches at 8 bases. Germline lookup yields CDR1 SGHTA and CDR2 FQGNSA. Trimming removed 5 bases from V and 2 bases from J; junction bases left unmatched: 5. The CDR3 covers 14 residues. The CDR3 region is CASSTDRGTYEQYF. The DNA for the CDR3 is TGTGCCAGCAGCACCGACAGGGGTACCTACGAGCAGTACTTC.

The chain joins TRBV21-1 to TRBJ1-2; the D segment call TRBD1 is taken from the table without a DNA check. TRBV21-1 is classified as a pseudogene. The CDR3 totals 14 residues. The CDR3 DNA sequence: TGTGCCAGCAGCATTGGGGGCAGTAACTATGGCTACACCTTC. As protein: CASSIGGSNYGYTF.

The sample holds many counts of this clone. The chain employs TRBV5-4 and TRBJ2-7; 8 bases agree with TRBD1. The CDR3 runs 15 residues. With V trimmed by 3 bases and J by 3 bases, 8 bases remained unmatched. Germline lookup yields CDR1 SGHNT and CDR2 YYREEE (reference sequence). CDR3 amino acids: CASSSRDRGIYEQYF. In nucleotides, the CDR3 is TGTGCCAGCAGCTCTCGTGACAGGGGTATCTACGAGCAGTACTTC.

This chain uses TRBV9 with TRBJ2-1; possible D gene TRBD2, 5 bases. The CDR3 runs to 17 residues. Germline V gene lookup returns CDR1 SGDLS and CDR2 YYNGEE. V was clipped by 1 base and J by 3 bases, with 17 bases between them. For the CDR3, the DNA is TGTGCCAGCAGCGTATGGCCCGCACTGGCGGGCTACAATGAGCAGTTCTTC. It is translated as CASSVWPALAGYNEQFF.

The chain employs TRBV6-6 and TRBJ2-1, with D possibly being TRBD1 (5 bases). The germline gives CDR1 MNHNY, CDR2 SVGAGI (reference sequence). CDR3 length: 15 residues. V shed 6 bases and J shed 4 bases, with 16 bases lying between them. The CDR3 DNA follows: TGTGCCAGCAGCGAGCAGACAGCCGCTTACAATGAGCAGTTCTTC. Translation gives CASSEQTAAYNEQFF.

V gene TRBV29-1 combines with J gene TRBJ1-1; 9 bases fit TRBD1. Unmatched junction bases numbered 3, after V lost 4 bases and J lost 6 bases. From germline, CDR1 is SQVTM and CDR2 ANQGSEA. This CDR3 spans 12 amino acids. CDR3 amino acids: CSVGQGVAEAFF. CDR3 nucleotides: TGCAGCGTTGGACAGGGGGTCGCTGAAGCTTTCTTT.

The rearrangement uses TRBV28 and TRBJ1-4, with a tentative D call TRBD1 (5 bases). The ends were cut back, 3 bases at V and 8 bases at J, with 22 bases in the middle. The CDR3 spans 17 residues. Germline CDR1 and CDR2: MDHEN and SYDVKM. The CDR3 DNA reads as TGTGCCAGCAGTTTGCACCCAAGACAGTCTGGGCACGAAAAACTGTTTTTT. It translates to CASSLHPRQSGHEKLFF.

As DNA, the CDR3 is TGTGCCTGGAGTGTAAAGTCAGCCTACGAGCAGTACTTC. Protein: CAWSVKSAYEQYF. This rearrangement joins TRBV30 to TRBJ2-7; D is undetermined. Germline CDR1 reads GTSNPN; CDR2 reads SVGIG (reference sequence). V lost 0 bases to trimming and J lost 2 bases, with 8 bases between them. The CDR3 loop spans 13 amino acids. Variable domain in full (rest from reference TRBV30 and TRBJ2-7): SQTIHQWPATLVQPVGSPLSLECTVEGTSNPNLYWYRQAAGRGLQLLFYSVGIGQISSEVPQNLSASRPQDRQFILSSKKLLLSDSGFYLCAWSVKSAYEQYFGPGTRLTVT.

The chain carries TRBV4-1 and TRBJ1-5; D is unclear. Germline CDR1 reads MGHRA; CDR2 reads YSYEKL. The CDR3 is 14 amino acids. V dropped 0 bases and J dropped 4 bases, with 7 bases sitting between them. The CDR3 DNA is TGCGCCAGCAGCCAAGACAGATTAAATCAGCCCCAGCATTTT. It encodes CASSQDRLNQPQHF.

This chain links TRBV4-1 with TRBJ1-2, with D maybe TRBD1 (5 bases). V lost 1 base, J lost 6 bases, and 9 bases lay in between. This CDR3 contains 13 residues. The germline V gene has CDR1 MGHRA and CDR2 YSYEKL. CDR3 sequence: CASSQVGANGYTF. In nucleotides, the CDR3 is TGCGCCAGCAGCCAAGTTGGGGCGAATGGCTACACCTTC.

This clone was picked up one time. J is TRBJ2-3 and V is TRBV5-1; TRBD1 is a possible D gene (5 bases). CDR3 length equals 15 residues. Looked up from germline, CDR1 is SGHRS and CDR2 is YFSETQ. Trimming cost V 1 base and J 2 bases, with 11 bases left between them. CDR3 sequence reads: CASSLSAGNTDTQYF. In DNA, the CDR3 is TGCGCCAGCAGCTTGTCAGCAGGGAACACAGATACGCAGTATTTT.

The V gene is TRBV4-3, the J gene TRBJ1-6; 7 nucleotides agree with TRBD1. V dropped 1 base and J dropped 7; count of bases not matched to a gene: 7. Germline lookup yields CDR1 LGHNA and CDR2 YSLEER. CDR3 length: 16 residues. In nucleotides, the CDR3 is TGCGCCAGCAGCCAAGTTATAAGGACAGGAAATTCACCCCTCCACTTT. The encoded protein is CASSQVIRTGNSPLHF.

J is TRBJ2-7 and V is TRBV27, with D possibly TRBD2 on 5 matching bases. Per the germline V gene, CDR1 is MNHEY and CDR2 is SMNVEV (reference sequence). The germline V and J ends were trimmed by 4 bases and 3 bases, with 10 bases remaining between them. The length of the CDR3 is 13 residues. The CDR3 loop is CASSSTRVYEQYF. CDR3 in DNA: TGTGCCAGCAGTTCCACTAGAGTCTACGAGCAGTACTTC.

J is TRBJ2-3 and V is TRBV4-1; the match to TRBD2 covers 9 bases. Germline assignment: CDR1 MGHRA and CDR2 YSYEKL. CDR3 size: 17 residues. V lost 3 bases and J lost 0; bases outside the gene matches: 7. CDR3 residues: CASSQAGLAFSTDTQYF. DNA for the CDR3: TGCGCCAGCAGCCAGGCCGGACTAGCGTTTAGCACAGATACGCAGTATTTT.

Worth noting for this clone: It is unclear where the CDR3 begins or ends on the DNA, so no DNA is shown, and the CDR3 is as TCRdb lists it. The gene calls are TRBV27 and TRBJ2-2; the D call of TRBD2 is as the table states it, not checked on the DNA. CDR1 is MNHEY, CDR2 SMNVEV, per germline (reference sequence). The CDR3 comprises 20 residues, both ends counted. CDR3 region: CASSILGLAGGRPNTGELFF.

Written as DNA, the CDR3 is TGTGCCAGCGGAGGCCAGGGGGCCGGCTATGGCTACACCTTC. Translation: CASGGQGAGYGYTF. The chain joins TRBV6-5 to TRBJ1-2; 8 nucleotides agree with TRBD1. V shed 8 bases and J 4 bases; nucleotides not matched to a gene: 9. Germline V gene data show CDR1 as MNHEY and CDR2 as SVGAGI. The CDR3 loop spans 14 amino acids.